This paragraph covers one T cell receptor beta chain sequence. The specificity of this receptor is unknown. No quality values exist for individual bases; no much larger clone is one base distant. The record originates from a study of T cell changes during pregnancy in multiple sclerosis (dated by TCRdb to between 2018 and 2021). General notes on the study: In women with multiple sclerosis, the researchers looked at how the T cell repertoire shifted as pregnancy progressed.

The receptor library was made with the immunoSEQ multiplex PCR assay. In its TCRdb copy, this immuneACCESS table keeps in-frame sequences only and misses some clones. Where compared with another copy, unresolved V genes explain less than half of these, and the others have no known cause. Across this sample there are 43,000 or so clones, with almost 95% seen only once. Roughly 2.3% of the sample is taken by the ten largest. The CDR3 contains 16 residues, cysteine and phenylalanine counted. Only the CDR3 DNA stays, 48 bases, in frame from base 1. CDR1 SGHTA and CDR2 FQGTGA were looked up in the germline V gene. Cut back by 2 bases and 6 bases, the V and J ends lie 17 bases apart.

This specimen consisted of peripheral blood, obtained in the third trimester of pregnancy. The TCR was taken from a female donor with multiple sclerosis, enrolled in a pregnancy study. The chain is assembled from TRBV7-3 and TRBJ2-1; TRBD2 is a possible D gene, resting on 6 matching bases. The DNA reads as follows: TGTGCCAGCAGCTTACTTCTGACTAGGGCCTCCAATGAGCAGTTCTTC. The encoded protein is CASSLLLTRASNEQFF.